The 19 T cell receptor beta chains in this list originate from one sample, sequenced in a study of T-cell memory formation after mild COVID-19 (dated by TCRdb to about 2021). Library method: 5' RACE. This sample was sequenced with an Illumina NovaSeq 6000. Using fastp at Q25 and MiXCR, TCRdb reprocessed the public reads and kept productive beta chains. Under each unique CDR3 protein, matching rows form one entry showing the most common genes and DNA. The sample data list 350,000 to 450,000 distinct CDR3 sequences, and approximately 15% of these were observed just once. The ten top clones hold around 22% of the sample. The sample taken for sequencing was PBMCs or a T cell subset sorted from them (not recorded which). The receptors here all came from a man between 18 and 35 years old who had mild COVID-19 (a few samples of this study predate the infection). The sample titles of this study are shuffled in the database, so cell type and time point are left out; the donor was told from shared clones.

This clonotype was recorded a few times. This sequence joins TRBV20-1 and TRBJ1-1; D gene unclear. Germline CDR1 reads DFQATT; CDR2 reads SNEGSKA (reference sequence). CDR3 length: 11 amino acids. Trimming took off 3 bases at V and 2 bases at J, with 4 bases between the two ends. CDR3 in DNA: TGCAGTGCTAGGTCTAACACTGAAGCTTTCTTT. As protein: CSARSNTEAFF.

The CDR3 region has the DNA TGTGCCTGGAGAACTGGAAACACCATATATTTT. It translates to CAWRTGNTIYF. V usage is TRBV30 and J usage is TRBJ1-3; unclear D gene. The V gene lost 3 bases and the J gene lost 2 bases, with 2 bases spanning the gap. This CDR3 spans 11 amino acids. CDR1 is GTSNPN and CDR2 is SVGIG in the germline V gene (reference sequence). Complete variable domain (other parts from reference TRBV30 and TRBJ1-3): SQTIHQWPATLVQPVGSPLSLECTVEGTSNPNLYWYRQAAGRGLQLLFYSVGIGQISSEVPQNLSASRPQDRQFILSSKKLLLSDSGFYLCAWRTGNTIYFGEGSWLTVV.

The chain couples TRBV9 to TRBJ2-4; 9 nucleotides agree with TRBD1. Germline values: CDR1 SGDLS, CDR2 YYNGEE. CDR3 length equals 14 residues. The junction had 5 bases not matched to a gene; V was cut back by 2 bases and J by 8 bases. In DNA, the CDR3 is TGTGCCAGCAGCGTCACACAGGGGGCAGACATTCAGTACTTC. Translation: CASSVTQGADIQYF.

This clonotype was found a few times. DNA for the CDR3: TGTGCCAGCAGTTACGGGCGCTCCGACCACGAGCAGTACTTC. It codes for CASSYGRSDHEQYF. The rearrangement joins TRBV6-5 to TRBJ2-7, with D hard to call. Deletions cut 2 bases from V and 5 bases from J, with 13 bases between. Germline lookup yields CDR1 MNHEY and CDR2 SVGAGI. CDR3 length: 14 residues.

The DNA of the CDR3 is TGTGCCAGCAGCTTAGGTGGGAGGGGGAGCTCCTACAATGAGCAGTTCTTC. This gives the protein CASSLGGRGSSYNEQFF. The J gene is TRBJ2-1, the V gene TRBV7-9, with TRBD2 as a possible D gene (7 bases). Between the trimmed V and J ends, which lost 1 base and 0 bases, there was a span of 13 bases. Germline assignment: CDR1 SEHNR and CDR2 FQNEAQ (reference sequence). The length of the CDR3 is 17 residues.

This chain links TRBV25-1 with TRBJ2-6; D gene uncertain. Germline loops: CDR1 MGHDK, CDR2 SYGVNS. Trimming shortened V by 10 bases and J by 0 bases, and 4 bases separated the two germline ends. This CDR3 is built from 12 residues. CDR3 protein: CATLSGANVLTF. The CDR3 DNA reads TGTGCCACTCTCTCTGGGGCCAACGTCCTGACTTTC.

V and J are TRBV29-1 and TRBJ2-7; 7 bases match TRBD1. The CDR3 has 13 amino acids. With V trimmed by 4 bases and J by 5 bases, 8 bases remained unmatched. CDR1 is SQVTM, CDR2 ANQGSEA, per germline. In DNA form, the CDR3 reads TGCAGCGTTGTCGGCCAGGGGGTTCACGAGCAGTACTTC. Translation gives CSVVGQGVHEQYF.

CDR3 DNA: TGTGCCAGCAGCTTAAGCGGTCGGTACGAGCAGTACGTC. Translated, it gives CASSLSGRYEQYV. V gene TRBV7-2 combines with J gene TRBJ2-7, with D perhaps matching TRBD2 (5 bases). V dropped 2 bases and J dropped 4 bases, with 9 bases sitting between them. This CDR3 spans 13 amino acids. Germline CDR1 reads SGHTA; CDR2 reads FQGNSA.

The V and J genes are TRBV5-6 and TRBJ1-2; D remains unclear. Trimming pared 4 bases from V and 4 bases from J, leaving 14 bases between. Germline V gene lookup returns CDR1 SGHDT and CDR2 YYEEEE. The CDR3 runs 14 residues. CDR3 DNA: TGTGCCAGCAGCCTACGTGTCAGAGTCTATGGCTACACCTTC. As protein: CASSLRVRVYGYTF.

This clonotype has only a few counts. The CDR3 protein is CASSVAPGGEQYF. The CDR3 DNA reads TGTGCCAGCAGCGTAGCCCCTGGGGGGGAGCAGTACTTC. The V gene is TRBV9, the J gene TRBJ2-7; D might be TRBD2 (6 bases). CDR3 length: 13 residues. The germline V gene has CDR1 SGDLS and CDR2 YYNGEE. The germline V and J ends were trimmed by 0 bases and 7 bases, with 11 bases remaining between them.

The rearrangement links TRBV7-2 to TRBJ1-1, with D perhaps TRBD1 (6 bases). The CDR3 is 14 amino acids. The V end was cut by 6 bases, the J end by 4 bases, with 15 bases between. CDR1 is SGHTA, CDR2 FQGNSA, per germline. CDR3 nucleotides: TGTGCCAGCAGATCAGGGGATTCGGCCACTGAAGCTTTCTTT. It is translated as CASRSGDSATEAFF.

Only a few counts were recorded for this clonotype. J is TRBJ1-2 and V is TRBV5-1; tentatively, D is TRBD1 (5 bases). V was pared by 3 bases and J by 6 bases, with 18 bases between. Germline V CDR1 and CDR2: SGHRS, YFSETQ. The CDR3 contains 15 residues. CDR3 DNA: TGCGCCAGCAGCTCTTTTCGGCAGGGTCGGGATGGCTACACCTTC. Translated, it gives CASSSFRQGRDGYTF.

This clonotype was picked up a small number of times. The V and J genes are TRBV5-1 and TRBJ2-3; TRBD2 matches at 7 bases. From germline, CDR1 is SGHRS and CDR2 YFSETQ. V was clipped by 0 bases and J by 0 bases; unmatched bases: 4. The CDR3 spans 16 residues. CDR3 region: CASSLDLAASTDTQYF. For the CDR3, the DNA is TGCGCCAGCAGCTTGGACCTAGCGGCGAGCACAGATACGCAGTATTTT.

V is TRBV7-2 and J is TRBJ1-2, with TRBD1 as a possible D gene (5 bases). Trimming stripped 7 bases from V and 4 bases from J, with 16 bases between. Germline values: CDR1 SGHTA, CDR2 FQGNSA. This CDR3 contains 14 residues. The DNA for the CDR3 is TGTGCCAGCACCCCTCCGGGGGGGAGCTATGGCTACACCTTC. Its translation is CASTPPGGSYGYTF.

This clonotype showed up just a few times. The rearrangement uses TRBV11-2 and TRBJ2-2, with TRBD1 identical over 7 bases. Germline assignment: CDR1 SGHAT and CDR2 FQNNGV. The junction had 15 bases not matched to a gene; V was cut back by 7 bases and J by 7 bases. The CDR3 length is 16 residues. The CDR3 sequence: CASTSRSSTGNGELFF. In DNA, the CDR3 is TGTGCCAGCACCTCGAGAAGTTCGACAGGGAACGGGGAGCTGTTTTTT.

This clonotype showed up many times. The chain uses TRBV27 and TRBJ2-7; D ambiguous. The CDR3 has 13 residues. V was cut by 3 bases and J by 6 bases, with 12 bases left in between. Per the germline V gene, CDR1 is MNHEY and CDR2 is SMNVEV (reference sequence). The CDR3 DNA is TGTGCCAGCAGTTTCGAACAGATGGGCGAGCAGTACTTC. This translates into CASSFEQMGEQYF.

This sequence joins TRBV7-9 and TRBJ1-1; D call uncertain. Trimming removed 5 bases at V and 3 bases at J, with 7 bases between. The germline V gene has CDR1 SEHNR and CDR2 FQNEAQ (reference sequence). The CDR3 contains 12 residues. The CDR3 sequence: CASSPHHTEAFF. CDR3 sequence (DNA): TGTGCCAGCAGCCCACACCACACTGAAGCTTTCTTT.

This chain links TRBV18 with TRBJ2-5; D ambiguous. Germline V gene sequence: CDR1 KGHSH, CDR2 LQKENI. The CDR3 spans 13 residues. V gave up 7 bases and J gave up 1 base, with 10 bases separating them. The CDR3 is CASFPDFQETQYF. CDR3 bases: TGTGCCAGCTTTCCAGATTTCCAAGAGACCCAGTACTTC.

The chain is built from TRBV7-2 and TRBJ2-1; 10 positions agree with TRBD2. CDR1 and CDR2 (germline): SGHTA, FQGNSA. There are 14 residues in the CDR3. Unmatched junction bases numbered 2, after V lost 7 bases and J lost 2 bases. This CDR3 reads CASTGLAAYNEQFF. DNA of the CDR3: TGTGCCAGCACCGGACTAGCGGCCTACAATGAGCAGTTCTTC.